This T cell receptor beta chain is drawn from a study of CXCR3 chemokines and chemotherapy response in bladder cancer. This clonotype was observed many times. TCRdb reprocessed the PCR reads with MiXCR, giving one entry per CDR3 protein. The sample lists 8,600 or so distinct CDR3 sequences; roughly 24% were seen once. Germline V gene data show CDR1 as ENHRY and CDR2 as SYGVKD. The length of the CDR3 is 14 residues. The V and J ends lost 2 bases and 14 bases, in that order; junction bases with no gene match: 9. The specimen was collected from a patient whose treatment included neoadjuvant chemotherapy. J is TRBJ1-6 and V is TRBV10-3, with 7 nucleotides matching TRBD1. The receptor comes from a human donor with bladder cancer that did not respond to neoadjuvant chemotherapy. CDR3 coding DNA: TGTGCCATCAGTGAGGGGCAGGGGGATCGGTCCCTCCACTTT. Its translation: CAISEGQGDRSLHF.